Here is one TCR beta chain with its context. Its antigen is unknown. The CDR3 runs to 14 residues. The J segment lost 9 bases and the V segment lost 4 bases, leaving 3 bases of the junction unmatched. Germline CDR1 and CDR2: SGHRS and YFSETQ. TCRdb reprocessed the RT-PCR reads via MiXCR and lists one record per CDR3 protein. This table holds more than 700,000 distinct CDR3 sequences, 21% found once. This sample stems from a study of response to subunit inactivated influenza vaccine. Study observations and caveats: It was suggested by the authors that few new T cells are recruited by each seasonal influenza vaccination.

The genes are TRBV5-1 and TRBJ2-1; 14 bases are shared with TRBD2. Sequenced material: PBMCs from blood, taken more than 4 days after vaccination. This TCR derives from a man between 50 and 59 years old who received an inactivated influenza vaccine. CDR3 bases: TGCGCCAGCAGCGCGGGACTAGCGGGAGTTGAGCAGTTCTTC. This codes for CASSAGLAGVEQFF.